These T cell receptor beta chains were read from a single sample in a study of T-cell memory formation after mild COVID-19. TCRdb recomputed calls from the 5' RACE reads with MiXCR, one row per CDR3 protein. The sample has 470,000 or so distinct CDR3 sequences, around a sixth seen once. Sequences were obtained from PBMCs or a T cell subset sorted from them (not recorded which). These TCRs come from an adult woman who had mild COVID-19 (a few samples of this study predate the infection). Cell type and time point are not known. The CDR3 runs from the conserved cysteine through the conserved F or W. Each record gives: clone size, J gene, D gene, CDR3 length, V gene, CDR3 protein, CDR3 DNA. A D gene is named only where the DNA matches it firmly. Rows may omit the clone size; those that give it use once, few, many or a size class.

size: NA; J: TRBJ2-3; D: TRBD2; length: 15; V: TRBV15; CDR3: CATSSIGLATDTQYF; DNA: TGTGCCACCAGCAGTATAGGACTAGCCACAGATACGCAGTATTTT
size: once; J: TRBJ1-1; D: NA; length: 12; V: TRBV29-1; CDR3: CSVQRGNTEAFF; DNA: TGCAGCGTGCAAAGAGGGAACACTGAAGCTTTCTTT
size: NA; J: TRBJ2-1; D: TRBD2; length: 15; V: TRBV5-1; CDR3: CASSLGAGEVNEQFF; DNA: TGCGCCAGCAGCTTAGGAGCGGGGGAGGTCAATGAGCAGTTCTTC
size: NA; J: TRBJ2-3; D: TRBD1; length: 17; V: TRBV9; CDR3: CASSPHRRGQGADTQYF; DNA: TGTGCCAGCAGCCCTCACCGGAGGGGACAGGGGGCAGATACGCAGTATTTT
size: NA; J: TRBJ1-5; D: TRBD1; length: 16; V: TRBV5-1; CDR3: CASSPGQVNSNQPQHF; DNA: TGCGCCAGCAGCCCAGGACAGGTAAATAGCAATCAGCCCCAGCATTTT
size: many; J: TRBJ2-2; D: TRBD2; length: 15; V: TRBV29-1; CDR3: CSVGTSGMNTGELFF; DNA: TGCAGCGTTGGGACTAGCGGGATGAACACCGGGGAGCTGTTTTTT
size: few; J: TRBJ2-4; D: TRBD2; length: 13; V: TRBV19; CDR3: CASSPGGINIQYF; DNA: TGTGCCAGTAGCCCGGGGGGGATAAACATTCAGTACTTC
size: few; J: TRBJ2-1; D: TRBD1; length: 16; V: TRBV24-1; CDR3: CATSDPTGGSYNEQFF; DNA: TGTGCCACCAGTGATCCGACAGGGGGCTCCTACAATGAGCAGTTCTTC
size: NA; J: TRBJ2-5; D: TRBD2; length: 14; V: TRBV12-3/TRBV12-4; CDR3: CASSAGVVGETQYF; DNA: TGTGCCAGCTCAGCGGGGGTCGTGGGGGAGACCCAGTACTTC
size: NA; J: TRBJ1-4; D: TRBD1; length: 16; V: TRBV7-2; CDR3: CASSFPTGQTNEKLFF; DNA: TGTGCCAGCAGCTTCCCGACGGGACAGACTAATGAAAAACTGTTTTTT
size: few; J: TRBJ2-5; D: TRBD1; length: 15; V: TRBV9; CDR3: CASSVGWDRGETQYF; DNA: TGTGCCAGCAGCGTAGGATGGGACAGGGGGGAGACCCAGTACTTC
size: NA; J: TRBJ2-3; D: NA; length: 11; V: TRBV29-1; CDR3: CSVVLPDTQYF; DNA: TGCAGCGTCGTACTCCCAGATACGCAGTATTTT
size: NA; J: TRBJ2-3; D: TRBD2; length: 15; V: TRBV12-3/TRBV12-4; CDR3: CASRLSGGYTDTQYF; DNA: TGTGCCAGCAGGCTTAGCGGGGGATACACAGATACGCAGTATTTT
size: NA; J: TRBJ2-1; D: TRBD1; length: 16; V: TRBV7-2; CDR3: CASSLGGTGSKNEQFF; DNA: TGTGCCAGCAGCTTAGGGGGGACAGGGTCGAAAAATGAGCAGTTCTTC
size: NA; J: TRBJ1-2; D: NA; length: 14; V: TRBV7-9; CDR3: CASSLAKNPYGYTF; DNA: TGTGCCAGCAGCTTAGCTAAGAACCCCTATGGCTACACCTTC
size: NA; J: TRBJ2-1; D: NA; length: 14; V: TRBV4-1; CDR3: CASSQETRVNEQFF; DNA: TGCGCCAGCAGCCAAGAGACCCGGGTAAATGAGCAGTTCTTC
size: NA; J: TRBJ1-2; D: NA; length: 11; V: TRBV7-9; CDR3: CASSFDSGYTF; DNA: TGTGCCAGCAGCTTCGACAGCGGCTACACCTTC
size: many; J: TRBJ2-7; D: TRBD2; length: 14; V: TRBV7-2; CDR3: CASSLSLAGYEQYF; DNA: TGTGCCAGCAGCTTATCACTAGCGGGTTACGAGCAGTACTTC
size: few; J: TRBJ2-5; D: NA; length: 12; V: TRBV5-1; CDR3: CASSYNQETQYF; DNA: TGCGCCAGCAGCTATAACCAAGAGACCCAGTACTTC
size: NA; J: TRBJ1-1; D: NA; length: 9; V: TRBV28; CDR3: CASGYEAFF; DNA: TGTGCCAGCGGTTATGAAGCTTTCTTT
size: few; J: TRBJ1-2; D: NA; length: 14; V: TRBV9; CDR3: CASSVDNSGHGYTF; DNA: TGTGCCAGCAGCGTAGATAACAGTGGTCATGGCTACACCTTC
size: NA; J: TRBJ2-5; D: TRBD2; length: 15; V: TRBV7-2; CDR3: CASSPGGLATETQYF; DNA: TGTGCCAGCAGCCCGGGAGGCCTAGCGACAGAGACCCAGTACTTC
size: NA; J: TRBJ1-6; D: NA; length: 16; V: TRBV5-1; CDR3: CASSLGSTGSISPLHF; DNA: TGCGCCAGCAGCTTGGGCTCCACGGGCAGTATTTCACCCCTCCACTTT
size: few; J: TRBJ2-5; D: NA; length: 14; V: TRBV12-3/TRBV12-4; CDR3: CASSLLGPGETQYF; DNA: TGTGCCAGCAGTTTGCTGGGACCAGGGGAGACCCAGTACTTC
size: NA; J: TRBJ2-7; D: NA; length: 16; V: TRBV20-1; CDR3: CSARDLGGQLTYEQYF; DNA: TGCAGTGCTAGAGATCTTGGGGGACAATTAACCTACGAGCAGTACTTC
size: NA; J: TRBJ2-3; D: TRBD2; length: 15; V: TRBV10-3; CDR3: CAISDGGRATDTQYF; DNA: TGTGCCATCAGTGATGGAGGGAGGGCCACAGATACGCAGTATTTT
size: NA; J: TRBJ1-6; D: NA; length: 18; V: TRBV9; CDR3: CASSWTAEPGSYNSPLHF; DNA: TGTGCCAGCAGTTGGACAGCCGAACCAGGGTCCTATAATTCACCCCTCCACTTT
size: few; J: TRBJ2-5; D: TRBD2; length: 16; V: TRBV12-3/TRBV12-4; CDR3: CASSAGLAGGRETQYF; DNA: TGTGCCAGCAGTGCCGGACTAGCGGGGGGGCGAGAGACCCAGTACTTC
size: few; J: TRBJ1-2; D: NA; length: 16; V: TRBV6-6; CDR3: CASYWGGLPANYGYTF; DNA: TGTGCCAGCTATTGGGGGGGCCTTCCAGCTAACTATGGCTACACCTTC
size: NA; J: TRBJ2-5; D: TRBD1; length: 14; V: TRBV6-5; CDR3: CASSHGTGQETQYF; DNA: TGTGCCAGCAGCCACGGGACAGGGCAAGAGACCCAGTACTTC
size: few; J: TRBJ2-7; D: TRBD1; length: 14; V: TRBV13; CDR3: CASSSGTGGFEQYF; DNA: TGTGCCAGCAGTTCCGGGACAGGTGGTTTCGAGCAGTACTTC
size: few; J: TRBJ1-2; D: TRBD1; length: 19; V: TRBV29-1; CDR3: CSVNTYSGTGRLANYGYTF; DNA: TGCAGCGTTAATACGTATTCCGGGACAGGGAGATTAGCTAACTATGGCTACACCTTC
size: few; J: TRBJ2-3; D: NA; length: 16; V: TRBV11-2; CDR3: CASSLESPLPADTQYF; DNA: TGTGCCAGCAGCTTAGAGTCCCCTCTACCCGCAGATACGCAGTATTTT
size: NA; J: TRBJ1-1; D: NA; length: 16; V: TRBV5-1; CDR3: CASSSPDSLLNTEAFF; DNA: TGCGCCAGCAGCTCGCCGGACAGCCTTTTGAACACTGAAGCTTTCTTT
size: many; J: TRBJ2-1; D: NA; length: 14; V: TRBV7-9; CDR3: CASSFGGPYNEQFF; DNA: TGTGCCAGCAGCTTCGGCGGTCCATACAATGAGCAGTTCTTC
size: many; J: TRBJ2-7; D: NA; length: 13; V: TRBV5-1; CDR3: CASSQGGFYEQYF; DNA: TGCGCCAGCAGCCAGGGAGGCTTTTACGAGCAGTACTTC
size: few; J: TRBJ1-6; D: TRBD1; length: 15; V: TRBV27; CDR3: CASSLQADRVSPLHF; DNA: TGTGCCAGCAGTCTTCAGGCTGACAGGGTTTCACCCCTCCACTTT
size: many; J: TRBJ2-4; D: NA; length: 19; V: TRBV21-1; CDR3: CASRAGTSGRVYAKNIQYF; DNA: TGTGCCAGCAGGGCCGGGACTAGCGGGAGAGTTTACGCCAAAAACATTCAGTACTTC
size: NA; J: TRBJ2-5; D: TRBD1; length: 17; V: TRBV7-8; CDR3: CASSLRADRGAQETQYF; DNA: TGTGCCAGCAGCTTAAGGGCCGACAGGGGGGCCCAAGAGACCCAGTACTTC
size: many; J: TRBJ1-2; D: NA; length: 12; V: TRBV7-2; CDR3: CASSTYRDGYTF; DNA: TGTGCCAGCAGCACATACAGGGACGGCTACACCTTC
size: few; J: TRBJ2-3; D: TRBD2; length: 17; V: TRBV20-1; CDR3: CSARDSGLAGVGDTQYF; DNA: TGCAGTGCTAGAGATTCGGGACTAGCGGGAGTAGGAGATACGCAGTATTTT
size: NA; J: TRBJ1-1; D: NA; length: 14; V: TRBV6-1; CDR3: CASSEAWGNTEAFF; DNA: TGTGCCAGCAGTGAAGCGTGGGGGAACACTGAAGCTTTCTTT
size: NA; J: TRBJ2-2; D: NA; length: 14; V: TRBV12-3/TRBV12-4; CDR3: CASSLQVLSGELFF; DNA: TGTGCCAGCAGTCTACAGGTTTTATCCGGGGAGCTGTTTTTT
size: NA; J: TRBJ1-1; D: NA; length: 15; V: TRBV15; CDR3: CATSRDPVSLGEAFF; DNA: TGTGCCACCAGCAGAGATCCGGTCAGCCTGGGGGAAGCTTTCTTT
size: NA; J: TRBJ1-5; D: NA; length: 16; V: TRBV6-1; CDR3: CASSGGKTGGNQPQHF; DNA: TGTGCCAGCAGTGGGGGGAAGACAGGCGGGAATCAGCCCCAGCATTTT
size: few; J: TRBJ2-2; D: TRBD2; length: 15; V: TRBV7-9; CDR3: CASSLRGVDTGELFF; DNA: TGTGCCAGCAGCTTACGGGGGGTTGACACCGGGGAGCTGTTTTTT